This T cell receptor beta chain was retrieved from a study of T cell repertoires in cytomegalovirus infection. The germline V gene has CDR1 SGHKS and CDR2 YYEKEE (reference sequence). Trimming cost V 1 base and J 2 bases, with 12 bases left between them. This CDR3 has 15 amino acids. TCRdb reprocessed the reads with MiXCR, giving one entry per CDR3 protein. The data contain under 350,000 distinct CDR3 sequences, 9.6% of them singletons. This clonotype was detected a few times. This receptor was obtained from a human donor in good health (CMV status not recorded). Some clones in this sample may be carry-over from other donors' samples. Sequences were obtained from PBMCs. The chain couples TRBV5-5 to TRBJ1-2; D uncertain. The CDR3 DNA sequence: TGTGCCAGCAGCTTGACCCCGGACGGCAACTATGGCTACACCTTC. Its protein product is CASSLTPDGNYGYTF.